This T cell receptor beta chain was sequenced in a study of cytomegalovirus exposure and HLA in healthy donors (dated by TCRdb to 2016 to 2017). Concerning the study at large: According to a later analysis, the 110 or so validation repertoires were produced on the same platform as the roughly 700 repertoires of the first cohort. Besides the first cohort of some 670 subjects, a separate validation cohort made up of 95 to 150 different subjects was used. The study combined high-throughput TCR immunosequencing, statistical association of individual TCRs with disease status, and machine learning to predict cytomegalovirus infection status. The study was designed to test whether signatures of past pathogen exposure could be identified by cataloging public T cell receptors.

For CDR1 and CDR2, the germline V gene (reference sequence) lists SSHAT and FNYEAQ. Measured from the cysteine to the phenylalanine, the CDR3 is 15 residues long. Left in the record is the CDR3 DNA by itself, 45 bases read in frame from the first base. Points the paper makes about the study in general: The classifier was reported to diagnose cytomegalovirus status with high specificity and sensitivity in both the original and validation cohorts. In the study, around 150 TCR beta chains were listed as associated with cytomegalovirus. While some public TCRs were present in many individuals, most TCR sequences turned up only very rarely across donors. In vitro tests confirmed that a few of the cytomegalovirus-associated TCR beta chains recognize cytomegalovirus antigens. In a later analysis, TCRs clustered in the first cohort were found to also tend to co-occur in the 110 or so validation repertoires, with 94% of cluster scores above 0. According to the authors, the approach could potentially be generalized to other disease states and immunological phenotypes. The validation cohort had no HLA typing available for a later analysis, so co-occurrence within that cohort was assessed over all 110 or so repertoires.

The donors belonged to the validation cohort of 120 subjects, which was separate from the approximately 700-subject first cohort. Notes on this clone: Its recognized antigen is unknown. A read error may produce the germline difference seen at one junction end.

The library was obtained by the immunoSEQ multiplex PCR assay. The paper's processing steps were these. A statistical classification framework was developed to diagnose cytomegalovirus status using the catalog of TCR beta chain sequences. Drawn from immuneACCESS, this table holds only the in-frame rearrangements with V and J called that TCRdb kept. Clones are partly lost; checked studies trace under half to an unresolved V gene and leave the rest unexplained. Clone size and the V and J calls come from that table; the DNA yielded D and trimming. The sample table contains fewer than 70,000 clones; only one count was recorded for 90% to 95% of them. Almost 6% of the sample comes from the top ten.

The sequence joins TRBV7-7 to TRBJ2-2; no D segment can be confidently identified. The sequenced material came from PBMCs. The receptor was isolated from a woman aged 18-29 years in good health and CMV-seropositive. The DNA reads as follows: TGTGCTAGCAGCTTAGGTACCGCTTCGGGCGGGGAGCTGTTTTTT. It codes for CASSLGTASGGELFF.